A selection of T cell receptor beta chains follows, all from one sample in a study of blood T cell repertoires in COVID-19. This table comes from immunoSEQ multiplex PCR, and its TCRdb copy is limited to in-frame clones, with some not included. The repertoire has some 87,000 clones, under 90% of them found once; the top ten carry 3% to 4%. The material sequenced was peripheral blood. The receptors derive from a woman in her 70s with acute or convalescent COVID-19. The CDR3 runs from the conserved cysteine through the conserved F or W. D genes are given only for firm matches.

-	TRBV2	TRBJ1-5	14	TGTGCCAGCAGTGAACAGGGACTCAATCAGCCCCAGCATTTT	CASSEQGLNQPQHF
-	TRBV28	TRBJ2-1	13	TGTGCCAGCAGTGGACTCCGGAACAATGAGCAGTTCTTC	CASSGLRNNEQFF
-	TRBV10-3	TRBJ2-7	13	TGTGCCATCAGTGCTTCGGGAGCAAACGAGCAGTACTTC	CAISASGANEQYF
TRBD2	TRBV7-6	TRBJ2-1	17	TGTGCCAGCAGCTTAGAGGCCGGGACTAGCGGGAGGGATGAGCAGTTCTTC	CASSLEAGTSGRDEQFF
TRBD1	TRBV12-3/TRBV12-4	TRBJ2-7	13	TGTGCCAGCAGTTATCAGGGGGCCTACGAGCAGTACTTC	CASSYQGAYEQYF
-	TRBV5-5	TRBJ1-2	13	TGTGCCAGCAGCTACTCAGGGGACTATGGCTACACCTTC	CASSYSGDYGYTF
-	TRBV11-2	TRBJ2-4	19	TGTGCCAGCAGCTTAGGTCCCTTAGCCTCCCCTAATGCCAAAAACATTCAGTACTTC	CASSLGPLASPNAKNIQYF
TRBD1	TRBV2	TRBJ2-2	15	TGTGCCAGCAGTGTCCGACAGGGGACCACCGGGGAGCTGTTTTTT	CASSVRQGTTGELFF
-	TRBV3-1/TRBV3-2	TRBJ2-1	17	TGTGCCAGCAGCCAGCGACAGCACGCGAGCTCCTACAATGAGCAGTTCTTC	CASSQRQHASSYNEQFF
TRBD2	TRBV19	TRBJ2-5	15	TGTGCCAGTAGTCAGCTAGCGGGGGGCGGGGAGACCCAGTACTTC	CASSQLAGGGETQYF
-	TRBV15	TRBJ1-4	14	TGTGCCACCAGCAGCCCCACAGGGAATGAAAAACTGTTTTTT	CATSSPTGNEKLFF
TRBD1	TRBV6-4	TRBJ1-2	16	TGTGCCAGCAGTGTCCTACCGGGACAGGGAATTAATGGCTACACCTTC	CASSVLPGQGINGYTF
-	TRBV6-2/TRBV6-3	TRBJ1-5	16	TGTGCCAGCAGCAGACCAGGTACTTATAGCAATCAGCCCCAGCATTTT	CASSRPGTYSNQPQHF
TRBD1	TRBV2	TRBJ1-5	16	TGTGCCAGCAGTAGACAGGGGTATTTTAGCAATCAGCCCCAGCATTTT	CASSRQGYFSNQPQHF
-	TRBV28	TRBJ1-5	15	TGTGCCAGCAGATTGGCGGGGGGTGGCAATCAGCCCCAGCATTTT	CASRLAGGGNQPQHF
-	TRBV19	TRBJ2-7	13	TGTGCCAGTAGTACAGGTTCCTACTACGAGCAGTACTTC	CASSTGSYYEQYF
-	TRBV27	TRBJ2-7	11	TGTGCCAGCAATAAGGGGTACGAGCAGTACTTC	CASNKGYEQYF
-	TRBV11-2	TRBJ2-5	11	TGTGCCAGCAGCTTGGCGGGGACCCAGTACTTC	CASSLAGTQYF
TRBD1	TRBV5-1	TRBJ1-1	16	TGCGCCAGCAGCGCTCCACAGGGGGCGACGAACACTGAAGCTTTCTTT	CASSAPQGATNTEAFF
TRBD2	TRBV14	TRBJ2-3	14	TGTGCCAGCAGCCAGATACTAGCGGGGGATACGCAGTATTTT	CASSQILAGDTQYF
-	TRBV3-1/TRBV3-2	TRBJ1-1	14	TGTGCCAGCAGCTACGGGATGGGGAGGGCTGAAGCTTTCTTT	CASSYGMGRAEAFF
-	TRBV28	TRBJ2-7	14	TGTGCCAGCGGAAGAGGGGGTCAAAGCTACGAGCAGTACTTC	CASGRGGQSYEQYF
TRBD1	TRBV5-1	TRBJ1-1	16	TGCGCCAGCAGCTTGTGGGGGGACAGGGTGAACACTGAAGCTTTCTTT	CASSLWGDRVNTEAFF
TRBD1	TRBV11-3	TRBJ2-5	17	TGTGCCAGCAGCTATCGGACAGGGGGTAGTAGAGTGGAGACCCAGTACTTC	CASSYRTGGSRVETQYF
TRBD1	TRBV4-1	TRBJ1-4	17	TGCGCCAGCAGCCAAGGACGGGGGACAGGGCCTAATGAAAAACTGTTTTTT	CASSQGRGTGPNEKLFF
TRBD1	TRBV6-1	TRBJ2-7	15	TGTGCCAGCAGTGAAAGGAGGACAGGGCCCGACGAGCAGTACTTC	CASSERRTGPDEQYF
-	TRBV21-1	TRBJ2-7	17	TGTGCCAGCAGCAAATCAGGGGTAAACCTCAAAAACTACGAGCAGTACTTC	CASSKSGVNLKNYEQYF
TRBD1	TRBV15	TRBJ2-4	19	TGTGCCACCAGCCGGCAAACCGGGACAGCCGACTTAGCCAAAAACATTCAGTACTTC	CATSRQTGTADLAKNIQYF
-	TRBV7-2	TRBJ2-2	15	TGTGCCAGCAGCCCTGGGCTCAGCTACACCGGGGAGCTGTTTTTT	CASSPGLSYTGELFF
TRBD1	TRBV19	TRBJ2-1	15	TGTGCCAGTAGGGCCGGGACAGGGCTTCGGGGCGAGCAGTTCTTC	CASRAGTGLRGEQFF